The sequence of this TCR beta chain was determined in a study of blood T cells in healthy people across ages. The use of a sample-barcoded 5' primer and a J-beta primer mix characterized a second PCR of roughly 6 to 11 cycles. TCRdb fed the 5' RACE reads into MiXCR, producing one record per CDR3 protein. The repertoire includes about a million distinct CDR3 sequences, under 40% of them detected once, and roughly 13% sits in the top ten. This clonotype has only a few counts. No antigen is known for it. Per the germline V gene, CDR1 is SQVTM and CDR2 is ANQGSEA. The CDR3 has 14 amino acids. V lost 4 bases to trimming and J lost 0 bases, with 9 bases between them. Findings and limits, study-wide: Higher diversity, along with more naive CD4+ cells, distinguished long-lived donors from aged donors.

The sequencing input was blood. The clonotype originates from a man younger than 35 in good health. This chain connects TRBV29-1 to TRBJ1-4; possible D gene TRBD1, 6 bases. CDR3: CSVADRATNEKLFF. CDR3 DNA: TGCAGCGTTGCGGACAGAGCAACTAATGAAAAACTGTTTTTT.